The sequence of this T cell receptor beta chain was determined in a study of blood T cell repertoires in COVID-19. Sequenced by immunoSEQ multiplex PCR; TCRdb stores in-frame clones only, minus some. The sample has approximately 300,000 clones, about 89% seen once; the top ten hold about 2.6%. Trimming stripped 4 bases from V and 2 bases from J, with 16 bases between. Germline CDR1 and CDR2: SGHRS and YFSETQ. The CDR3 has 16 residues. The sequencing sample was made of PBMCs or T cells enriched from blood (not recorded which). The rearrangement uses TRBV5-1 and TRBJ2-1, with D tentatively TRBD2 (6 bases). The TCR comes from a woman between 18 and 30 years old who had recovered from COVID-19. The CDR3: CASSPGFPGAYNEQFF. The CDR3 nucleotides read TGCGCCAGCAGCCCCGGGTTCCCGGGGGCCTACAATGAGCAGTTCTTC.